This T cell receptor beta chain comes out of a study of CD8 T cells in Susac syndrome. General study results and limits: Maximal CD8+ clonal expansion in Susac was observed within TEMRA cells and among active patients.

Random hexamers served to reverse transcribe roughly 0.5 to 1 ug RNA. The TCR beta CDR3 was amplified by immunoSEQ multiplex PCR across 54 Vbeta, 13 Jbeta. TCRdb reprocessed the immunoSEQ multiplex PCR reads via MiXCR and lists one record per CDR3 protein. Among fewer than 90,000 distinct CDR3 sequences listed, 85% to 95% were seen once. This CDR3 spans 13 amino acids. Germline V gene data show CDR1 as MNHEY and CDR2 as SMNVEV (reference sequence). V was trimmed by 4 bases and J by 1 base, leaving 8 bases between them. A note on this clonotype: What it binds is not known.

This sequence joins TRBV27 and TRBJ2-7, with D perhaps TRBD1 or TRBD2 (5 bases each). Sequencing was carried out using CD8+ T cells from PBMCs. The clonotype comes from a human donor with Susac syndrome. The CDR3 nucleotides are TGTGCCAGCAGTTGGGACGGGTCCTACGAGCAGTACTTC. This translates into CASSWDGSYEQYF.